A selection of T cell receptor beta chains follows, all from one sample in a study of prognosis after radiotherapy for stage I lung cancer. MiXCR was run by TCRdb on the multiplex PCR reads, yielding one entry per CDR3 protein. The sample contains 30,000 to 40,000 distinct CDR3 sequences, under 40% of which appear only once. The sequenced sample was PBMCs, obtained before or after stereotactic body radiation therapy (not recorded which). These TCRs come from a donor aged 50 or older with non-small cell lung cancer. The CDR3 runs from the conserved cysteine through the conserved F or W. Not all rows give a size; the values are once, few, many and, for expanded clones, a class.

J gene | V gene | clone size | CDR3 protein
TRBJ1-2 | TRBV30 | - | CAWIGPGVYTF
TRBJ2-3 | TRBV6-1 | - | CASSEQAGFIADTQYF
TRBJ1-6 | TRBV12-3/TRBV12-4 | - | CASSFFVTGNSPLHF
TRBJ2-2 | TRBV5-8 | many | CASSLDASAGVFTGELFF
TRBJ2-1 | TRBV7-6 | many | CASSLETSGSRNEQFF
TRBJ1-5 | TRBV20-1 | - | CSAKKFDSSNQPQHF
TRBJ2-7 | TRBV5-5 | many | CASSLTWEPLYEQYF
TRBJ2-7 | TRBV30 | - | CAWSSYRYSYEQYF
TRBJ2-2 | TRBV30 | many | CAWSGVGFTGELFF
TRBJ1-1 | TRBV11-3 | many | CASSLVPNTEAFF
TRBJ1-6 | TRBV6-1 | medium-sized | CASSWDRLALHF
TRBJ2-1 | TRBV12-3/TRBV12-4 | - | CASSLACGPYNEQFF
TRBJ2-1 | TRBV14 | - | CASSKGGITYNEQLF
TRBJ2-3 | TRBV19 | many | CASRGGGSRVRTPITDTQYF
TRBJ1-6 | TRBV20-1 | medium-sized | CSALGRKNSPLHF
TRBJ2-5 | TRBV7-9 | few | CASSGRTDQETQYF
TRBJ1-2 | TRBV6-1 | medium-sized | CASSPQGARGYTF
TRBJ1-3 | TRBV12-3/TRBV12-4 | many | CASRSTSGTAGNTIYF
TRBJ1-6 | TRBV19 | many | CASSISSPNSPLHF
TRBJ1-2 | TRBV18 | many | CASSPYYTDRGGGYTF
TRBJ1-1 | TRBV20-1 | many | CSARDSNRAGWSTEAFF
TRBJ2-5 | TRBV28 | - | CASRTGSGEIQYF
TRBJ2-1 | TRBV5-1 | many | CASSLEGRQGNEQFF
TRBJ1-2 | TRBV28 | few | CASSPDRGVYGYTF
TRBJ1-5 | TRBV20-1 | - | CSASDWTGGGPQSAPAF
TRBJ1-5 | TRBV6-1 | many | CASSTGGEAQPQHF
TRBJ1-4 | TRBV25-1 | many | CASSEWGRDLLFF
TRBJ2-5 | TRBV7-7 | once | CASSPGAGGCQETQHF
TRBJ1-6 | TRBV3-1 | many | CASNRDRENSPLHF
TRBJ1-1 | TRBV11-2 | - | CASSLVVNTEAFF
TRBJ2-1 | TRBV5-4 | many | CASSLAGGPGNEQFF
TRBJ1-2 | TRBV4-3 | - | CASSQDLTGTDGYTF
TRBJ2-7 | TRBV28 | medium-sized | CASSSGTLGYEQYF
TRBJ2-2 | TRBV19 | many | CASSTRGGSGELFF
TRBJ2-2 | TRBV18 | many | CASTTSNTGELFF
TRBJ1-5 | TRBV5-1 | many | CASSLASNQPQHF
TRBJ1-6 | TRBV20-1 | medium-sized | CSARVAGLNSPLHF
TRBJ2-1 | TRBV6-4 | - | CASSGQGGNEQFF
TRBJ1-5 | TRBV10-3 | many | CAISDRGQGEGRPQHF
TRBJ1-2 | TRBV25-1 | many | CATKSRDSFNYGYTF
TRBJ1-1 | TRBV29-1 | few | CSAEQQRNTEAFF
TRBJ2-3 | TRBV19 | - | CASSGLNAGTDTQYF
TRBJ2-7 | TRBV4-1 | many | CASSQDRWPAPSYEQYF
TRBJ2-6 | TRBV28 | - | CASSSASRGVPGANVLTF
TRBJ2-7 | TRBV4-2 | many | CASSQGLAEVYEQYF
TRBJ1-5 | TRBV6-2/TRBV6-3 | many | CASSVQGAYQPQHF
TRBJ2-1 | TRBV11-3 | many | CASSLDQAGSSGEQFF
TRBJ2-3 | TRBV9 | many | CASSQRGGLVDTQYF
TRBJ1-1 | TRBV6-1 | many | CASSPRDEAFF
TRBJ2-7 | TRBV5-8 | many | CASRNRQLGSYEQYF
TRBJ1-1 | TRBV30 | many | CAWVAGTGHTEAFF
TRBJ1-2 | TRBV28 | - | CASRPPTPNYGYTF
TRBJ2-2 | TRBV15 | many | CATSREVAGTTFGTGELFF
TRBJ1-2 | TRBV6-5 | - | CASIYSLLDNYSYTF